Following are 18 T cell receptor beta chains from one sample sequenced in a study of PD-L1 blockade in urothelial cancer. This table comes from immunoSEQ multiplex PCR, and its TCRdb copy is limited to in-frame clones, with some not included. The sample carries about 30,000 clones, about 89% recorded once. Specimen: PBMCs, collected around atezolizumab (anti-PD-L1) treatment. These receptors came from a man aged 50-59 years with urothelial cancer.

J is TRBJ2-7 and V is TRBV14, with 7 positions matching TRBD2. Germline V gene lookup returns CDR1 SGHDN and CDR2 FVKESK. The CDR3 has 15 residues. V was pared by 5 bases and J by 0 bases, with 7 bases of the junction left unmatched. The CDR3 DNA reads as TGTGCCAGCAGCTTATATAGCGGGTACTCCTACGAGCAGTACTTC. This codes for CASSLYSGYSYEQYF.

This clone was counted a single time. This sequence joins TRBV27 and TRBJ2-2, with 7 bases fitting TRBD2. The CDR3 length is 15 residues. Germline values: CDR1 MNHEY, CDR2 SMNVEV (reference sequence). Trimming cost V 6 bases and J 0 bases; bases outside gene matches: 4. The chain's CDR3 is CASSPGLTNTGELFF. In nucleotides, the CDR3 is TGTGCCAGCAGCCCGGGACTAACGAACACCGGGGAGCTGTTTTTT.

This clone has just one count. The chain employs TRBV5-1 and TRBJ2-3; the match to TRBD2 covers 8 bases. Germline V lookup: CDR1 SGHRS, CDR2 YFSETQ. Trimming took 0 bases from V and 5 from J; bases not matched to a gene: 5. The CDR3 runs 15 residues. The CDR3 loop is CASSLGSGGIDTQYF. CDR3 DNA sequence: TGCGCCAGCAGCTTGGGATCGGGGGGGATAGATACGCAGTATTTT.

This clone was detected a few times. The chain carries TRBV18 and TRBJ2-5; 11 positions agree with TRBD1. V was clipped by 2 bases and J by 4 bases; unmatched bases: 0. The CDR3 covers 14 residues. The germline CDR1 and CDR2 sequences are KGHSH and LQKENI. The CDR3 reads CASSPGTGGETQYF. The CDR3, as DNA: TGTGCCAGCTCACCAGGGACAGGGGGAGAGACCCAGTACTTC.

This clone occurred a few times. The chain uses TRBV7-9 and TRBJ2-7; D remains unclear. CDR3 length: 11 residues. V shed 5 bases and J shed 2 bases, with 4 bases lying between them. Germline V gene sequence: CDR1 SEHNR, CDR2 FQNEAQ (reference sequence). CDR3 sequence reads: CASSPAYEQYF. CDR3 DNA: TGTGCCAGCAGCCCTGCCTACGAGCAGTACTTC.

The V and J genes are TRBV5-5 and TRBJ1-6; tentatively, D is TRBD1 (6 bases). CDR3 length equals 16 residues. V was clipped by 0 bases and J by 2 bases, with 9 bases between them. Germline CDR1 and CDR2: SGHKS and YYEKEE (reference sequence). The CDR3 loop is CASSLAQGAYNSPLHF. DNA for the CDR3: TGTGCCAGCAGCTTGGCACAGGGCGCCTATAATTCACCCCTCCACTTT.

This clone was seen just once. The chain links TRBV19 to TRBJ2-1; D unresolved. This CDR3 is built from 11 residues. CDR1 LNHDA and CDR2 SQIVND come from the germline V gene (reference sequence). V was pared by 8 bases and J by 7 bases, with 9 bases between. The CDR3 DNA is TGTGCCAGTCATTATCGGAATGAGCAGTTCTTC. Translated, it gives CASHYRNEQFF.

The chain employs TRBV25-1 and TRBJ2-7; a weak D match, TRBD1 (7 bases). Trimming removed 7 bases at V and 6 bases at J, with 19 bases between. The CDR3 extends over 14 amino acids. Germline-derived CDR1 and CDR2 are MGHDK and SYGVNS. DNA of the CDR3: TGTGCCAGCACAAAACAGGGGCGGGGATCCGAGCAGTACTTC. It specifies CASTKQGRGSEQYF.

Written as DNA, the CDR3 is TGTGCCTGGAGTGATGCGGCGGGAACCTACGAGCAGTACTTC. Protein: CAWSDAAGTYEQYF. This sequence joins TRBV30 and TRBJ2-7; possibly TRBD2 for D (6 bases). The germline V and J ends were trimmed by 1 base and 2 bases, with 12 bases remaining between them. CDR3 length: 14 amino acids. Germline values: CDR1 GTSNPN, CDR2 SVGIG (reference sequence).

The CDR3 DNA sequence: TGCGCCAGCAGTGAGGCTCCAGCGGGGGCCGGGGATACGCAGTATTTT. Protein sequence: CASSEAPAGAGDTQYF. The chain uses TRBV10-2 and TRBJ2-3, with 8 positions matching TRBD2. This CDR3 contains 16 residues. V trimming: 2 bases; J trimming: 6 bases; junction bases outside the gene matches: 10. Germline V gene sequence: CDR1 WSHSY, CDR2 SAAADI.

The chain links TRBV5-6 to TRBJ1-4; perhaps TRBD1 as D (6 bases). The V gene lost 4 bases and the J gene lost 4 bases, with 14 bases spanning the gap. CDR3 length: 15 residues. CDR1 is SGHDT and CDR2 is YYEEEE in the germline V gene. The CDR3 region has the DNA TGTGCCAGCAGCGGGTTAGACAGGTTTAATGAAAAACTGTTTTTT. Protein: CASSGLDRFNEKLFF.

This clone was observed once. This chain joins TRBV25-1 and TRBJ2-5; D might be TRBD1 (6 bases). The CDR3 contains 14 residues. With 4 bases removed from V and 2 bases from J, the gap between germline ends came to 11 bases. Germline assignment: CDR1 MGHDK and CDR2 SYGVNS. DNA for the CDR3: TGTGCCAGCAGTGCCTTCAGGGGTCAAGAGACCCAGTACTTC. Protein sequence: CASSAFRGQETQYF. Based on the CDR3 plus reference TRBV25-1 and TRBJ2-5, the full variable domain is EADIYQTPRYLVIGTGKKITLECSQTMGHDKMYWYQQDPGMELHLIHYSYGVNSTEKGDLSSESTVSRIRTEHFPLTLESARPSHTSQYLCASSAFRGQETQYFGPGTRLLVL.

The chain combines TRBV2 with TRBJ2-7; TRBD2 might be the D (5 bases). V lost 6 bases and J lost 5, with 14 bases in between. The germline V gene encodes CDR1 SNHLY and CDR2 FYNNEI. The CDR3 spans 13 residues. The CDR3 spells CASRTGILNEQYF. The CDR3 bases are TGTGCCAGCAGGACGGGAATCCTTAACGAGCAGTACTTC.

The chain joins TRBV7-6 to TRBJ2-3; 7 bases map to TRBD2. The trim removed 8 bases at V and 5 bases at J, leaving 19 bases unmatched. The CDR3 sequence is 17 residues long. The germline V gene has CDR1 SGHVS and CDR2 FNYEAQ. CDR3 sequence reads: CASGLAVQSPWEDTQYF. The CDR3 region has the DNA TGTGCCAGCGGGCTAGCGGTCCAAAGCCCCTGGGAAGATACGCAGTATTTT.

This rearrangement joins TRBV10-1 to TRBJ2-1; 8 bases are a match to TRBD2. Trimming took 10 bases from V and 15 from J; bases not matched to a gene: 11. Germline loops: CDR1 WNHNN, CDR2 SYGVQD (reference sequence). This CDR3 is built from 11 residues. The CDR3 DNA sequence: TGCGCCAAAAACCGCGGGGGGCGTAGGTTCTTC. Its protein product is CAKNRGGRRFF.

V and J are TRBV2 and TRBJ1-2; the D gene is possibly TRBD1 (5 bases). V was trimmed by 2 bases and J by 4 bases, leaving 11 bases between them. Germline assignment: CDR1 SNHLY and CDR2 FYNNEI. The CDR3 is 14 amino acids. In DNA, the CDR3 is TGTGCCAGCAGTGAAAGAGTAGGGGCCTATGGCTACACCTTC. As protein: CASSERVGAYGYTF. The entire variable domain, with the rest obtained from reference TRBV2 and TRBJ1-2, is as follows: EPEVTQTPSHQVTQMGQEVILRCVPISNHLYFYWYRQILGQKVEFLVSFYNNEISEKSEIFDDQFSVERPDGSNFTLKIRSTKLEDSAMYFCASSERVGAYGYTFGSGTRLTVV.

The chain joins TRBV10-1 to TRBJ2-1, with 12 bases fitting TRBD2. CDR1 and CDR2 from the germline V gene are WNHNN and SYGVQD (reference sequence). The CDR3 length is 16 residues. Germline trimming cut 5 bases from V and 0 bases from J; bases unmatched to any gene: 2. The CDR3 DNA is TGCGCCAGCAGTAAGACTAGCGGGAGCTCCTACAATGAGCAGTTCTTC. Protein sequence: CASSKTSGSSYNEQFF.

The chain joins TRBV14 to TRBJ2-1, with 15 positions matching TRBD2. CDR1 and CDR2 from the germline V gene are SGHDN and FVKESK. CDR3 length: 19 amino acids. The J segment lost 5 bases and the V segment lost 2 bases, leaving 10 bases of the junction unmatched. DNA of the CDR3: TGTGCCAGCAGCCAATCGAAAGGACTAGCGGGGGGGCGGGACAATGAGCAGTTCTTC. Its protein product is CASSQSKGLAGGRDNEQFF.